This is a list of T cell receptor beta chains from one sample in a study of early stage breast cancer tumors. Libraries were prepared by immunoSEQ multiplex PCR; TCRdb keeps only in-frame clonotypes and omits some of them. Here the sample spans over 25,000 clones, around 50% being singletons. The sample comprised breast tumor tissue. These receptors came from a person aged 45 to 59 with breast cancer. The CDR3 runs from the conserved cysteine through the conserved F or W. The order of the fields is clone size, V gene, J gene, D gene, CDR3 DNA, CDR3 protein. The D gene is left open where the match is weak. Clone size is shown for a subset of rows, as once, few, many or a class of expanded clone.

>few|TRBV7-9|TRBJ1-1|-
TGTGCCAGCAGCTTAGAGGCGGAAGCTTTCTTT
CASSLEAEAFF
>-|TRBV19|TRBJ2-1|-
TGTGCCAGTAGTATACGCACCAGCCGGGGGTACAATGAGCAGTTCTTC
CASSIRTSRGYNEQFF
>-|TRBV4-1|TRBJ1-4|-
TGCGCCAGCAGCCAACCCTCGAGGGTTGAAAAACTGTTTTTT
CASSQPSRVEKLFF
>-|TRBV5-1|TRBJ2-4|-
TGCGCCAGCAGCTTGGGACTAGAAGTTATTGACTTC
CASSLGLEVIDF
>many|TRBV5-5|TRBJ1-5|-
TGTGCCAGCAGCTTGCTCCTCCGGGACACTAGCAATCAGCCCCAGCATTTT
CASSLLLRDTSNQPQHF
>-|TRBV19|TRBJ1-1|-
TGTGCCAGTAGTATTGGCCGTCGGGCTTTCTTT
CASSIGRRAFF
>-|TRBV14|TRBJ2-1|TRBD2
TGTGCCAGCAGCCTTTTCCACGGCGGGAGGAGTACCTACAATGAGCAGTTCTTC
CASSLFHGGRSTYNEQFF
>-|TRBV19|TRBJ2-1|TRBD2
TGTGCCAGTAGTAAAGGACTAGCGGGCCAGCAGTTCTTC
CASSKGLAGQQFF
>few|TRBV7-9|TRBJ1-5|TRBD1
TGTGCCAGCAGCCAGGGACAGGGGGCGAATCAGCCCCAGCATTTT
CASSQGQGANQPQHF
>few|TRBV7-6|TRBJ2-5|TRBD2
TGTGCCAGCAGCGAAGGACTAGCGATCCAAGAGACCCAGTACTTC
CASSEGLAIQETQYF
>-|TRBV15|TRBJ2-3|-
TGTGCCACCAGCCACACACCAGGGGCAGATACGCAGTATTTT
CATSHTPGADTQYF
>-|TRBV5-1|TRBJ2-2|TRBD2
TGCGCCAGCAGCCGTCTGGTGGGGGGGGCGAACACCGGGGAGCTGTTTTTT
CASSRLVGGANTGELFF
>-|TRBV5-6|TRBJ1-5|-
TGTGCCAGCAGCTTGCTGGGGGCAGGCAATCAGCCCCAGCATTTT
CASSLLGAGNQPQHF
>-|TRBV29-1|TRBJ1-1|-
TGCAGCGTTGTAAAGGGACAGAACACTGAAGCTTTCTTT
CSVVKGQNTEAFF
>-|TRBV9|TRBJ2-2|TRBD2
TGTGCCAGCAGCGTAGCAGGGACTATAACGAACACCGGGGAGCTGTTTTTT
CASSVAGTITNTGELFF
>-|TRBV4-1|TRBJ2-1|-
TGCGCCAGCAGCCAACTAGGAGGATACAATGAGCAGTTCTTC
CASSQLGGYNEQFF
>-|TRBV19|TRBJ2-4|-
TGTGCCAGTACCCCCCGTACCAAAAACATTCAGTACTTC
CASTPRTKNIQYF
>few|TRBV10-3|TRBJ2-2|-
TGTGCCATCAGTGGGCCGCGGAAGGGCGAGGGGCCTAAGAACACCGGGGAGCTGTTTTTT
CAISGPRKGEGPKNTGELFF
>few|TRBV6-1|TRBJ2-2|-
TGTGCCAGCAGTGAACTCGGGGGCGTTCGGGGCACCGGGGAGCTGTTTTTT
CASSELGGVRGTGELFF
>few|TRBV5-1|TRBJ2-3|-
TGCGCCAGCAGCTTACAGGGTCCCACAGATACGCAGTATTTT
CASSLQGPTDTQYF
>-|TRBV6-1|TRBJ1-5|-
TGTGCCAGCAGTGCCGAGGCAGGGCAAACCCAGCCCCAGCATTTT
CASSAEAGQTQPQHF
>-|TRBV7-3|TRBJ1-5|-
TGTGCCAGCAGCTTAGAGGCGGGACGATTGGATCAGCCCCAGCATTTT
CASSLEAGRLDQPQHF
>-|TRBV7-2|TRBJ1-1|TRBD1
TGTGCCAGCAGGGAGACAGGGTCTACTGAAGCTTTCTTT
CASRETGSTEAFF
>medium-sized|TRBV2|TRBJ2-1|-
TGTGCCAGCGGCTGGACTCGGATCGAGCAGTTCTTC
CASGWTRIEQFF
>few|TRBV7-6|TRBJ1-2|-
TGTGCCAGCAGCTTAAAGCTCTGGGGAGATGGCTACACCTTC
CASSLKLWGDGYTF
>-|TRBV18|TRBJ2-1|TRBD2
TGTGCCAGCTCATCTAGCGGGGGGCGTAATGAGCAGTTCTTC
CASSSSGGRNEQFF
>-|TRBV2|TRBJ1-2|-
TGTGCCAGCAGTGCAGGGAGGGAGTATGGCTACACCTTC
CASSAGREYGYTF
>-|TRBV10-3|TRBJ1-5|-
TGTGCCTCCGGGGGGGGAACCGGGACCAATCAGCCCCAGCATTTT
CASGGGTGTNQPQHF
>-|TRBV7-2|TRBJ2-3|TRBD1
TGTGCCAGCAGCTCGGACAGGGGGTGGGCAGATACGCAGTATTTT
CASSSDRGWADTQYF
>-|TRBV7-9|TRBJ2-1|-
TGTGCCAGCAGCCTCCAACTCAGCTCCTACAATGAGCAGTTCTTC
CASSLQLSSYNEQFF
>-|TRBV29-1|TRBJ1-1|TRBD1
TGCAGCGTTGAGACAGGGGGAAGTGGTACTGAAGCTTTCTTT
CSVETGGSGTEAFF
>-|TRBV2|TRBJ2-1|TRBD2
TGTGCCAGCAGTGAATTGTTAGCGGGAGGGGGTAATGAGCAGTTCTTC
CASSELLAGGGNEQFF
>-|TRBV19|TRBJ2-3|TRBD2
TGTGCCAGTAGTAGGGAGCTAGCGGGAGGGGGAGATACGCAGTATTTT
CASSRELAGGGDTQYF
>-|TRBV27|TRBJ2-1|-
TGTGCCAGCAGTTTCGGGGGCCAAGGAAATGAGCAGTTCTTC
CASSFGGQGNEQFF
>-|TRBV5-6|TRBJ2-6|-
TGTGCCAGCAGCTTGTTGCTACGCTCTGGGGCCAACGTCCTGACTTTC
CASSLLLRSGANVLTF
>-|TRBV9|TRBJ1-1|TRBD1
TGTGCCAGCAGCGTACTCACAGGGGAACCTGAAGCTTTCTTT
CASSVLTGEPEAFF
>-|TRBV7-9|TRBJ2-1|TRBD2
TGTGCCAGCAGCTTAGGGACTAGCGGGAGTAGCGTAAATGAGCAGTTCTTC
CASSLGTSGSSVNEQFF
>few|TRBV6-5|TRBJ2-7|-
TGTGCCAGCAGTCCGGGACGACACTACGAGCAGTACTTC
CASSPGRHYEQYF
>-|TRBV11-2|TRBJ2-7|-
TGTGCCAGCAGCCCTGGGGGGGGCGGGACCGGCGGCGAGCAGTACTTC
CASSPGGGGTGGEQYF
>medium-sized|TRBV19|TRBJ2-3|TRBD1
TGTGCCAGTAGCGCACCGGGACAGGGGCGCACAGATACGCAGTATTTT
CASSAPGQGRTDTQYF
>-|TRBV6-5|TRBJ2-5|TRBD1
TGTGCCAGCAGTTACAGTACAGGGGTAGGGACCCAGTACTTC
CASSYSTGVGTQYF
>-|TRBV11-3|TRBJ2-3|-
TGTGCCAGCAGCTTAGGAGTAGTGGGAGGAACTGGAGATACGCAGTATTTT
CASSLGVVGGTGDTQYF
>-|TRBV2|TRBJ2-1|-
TGTGCCAGCAGTCTGGACTCCAATGAGCAGTTCTTC
CASSLDSNEQFF
>medium-sized|TRBV9|TRBJ2-7|TRBD2
TGTGCCAGCAGCGTAGGACTAGCGGGACAGGGCTACGAGCAGTACTTC
CASSVGLAGQGYEQYF
>-|TRBV5-1|TRBJ2-1|-
TGCGCCAGCAGCTTGACATTGATACGGACCCCTTCCAATGAGCAGTTCTTC
CASSLTLIRTPSNEQFF
>-|TRBV15|TRBJ1-4|-
TGTGCCACCAGCAGAGATCTCTGGGCAGCTAATGAAAAACTGTTTTTT
CATSRDLWAANEKLFF
>-|TRBV7-8|TRBJ2-2|TRBD2
TGTGCCAGCAGCTCTAGCGGGAGAGGAACCGGGGAGCTGTTTTTT
CASSSSGRGTGELFF